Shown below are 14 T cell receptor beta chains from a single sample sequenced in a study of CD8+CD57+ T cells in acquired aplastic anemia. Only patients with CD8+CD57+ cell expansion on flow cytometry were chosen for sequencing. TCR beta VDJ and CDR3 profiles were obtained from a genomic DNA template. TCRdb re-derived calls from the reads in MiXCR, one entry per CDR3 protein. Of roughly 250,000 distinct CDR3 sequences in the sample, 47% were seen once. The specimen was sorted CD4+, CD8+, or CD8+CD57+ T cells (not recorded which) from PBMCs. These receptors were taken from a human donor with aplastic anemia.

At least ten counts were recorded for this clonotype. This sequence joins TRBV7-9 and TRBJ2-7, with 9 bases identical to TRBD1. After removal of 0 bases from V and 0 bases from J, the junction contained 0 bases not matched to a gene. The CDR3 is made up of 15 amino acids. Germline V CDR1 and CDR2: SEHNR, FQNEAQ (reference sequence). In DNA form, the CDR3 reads TGTGCCAGCAGCTTAGCGGACAGGGGCTCCTACGAGCAGTACTTC. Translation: CASSLADRGSYEQYF.

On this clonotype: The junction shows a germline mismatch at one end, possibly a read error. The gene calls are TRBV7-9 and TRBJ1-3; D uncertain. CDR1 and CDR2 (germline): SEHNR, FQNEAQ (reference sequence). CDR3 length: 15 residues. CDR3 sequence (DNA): TGTGCCTGCAGCTTAGTCCCGGGGTCTGGAAACACCATATATTTT. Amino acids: CACSLVPGSGNTIYF.

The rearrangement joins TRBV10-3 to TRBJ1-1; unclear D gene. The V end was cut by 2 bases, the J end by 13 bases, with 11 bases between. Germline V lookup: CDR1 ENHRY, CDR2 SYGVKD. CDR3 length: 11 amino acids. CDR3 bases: TGTGCCATCAGTGAGGGGAGGATTGGTTTCTTT. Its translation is CAISEGRIGFF.

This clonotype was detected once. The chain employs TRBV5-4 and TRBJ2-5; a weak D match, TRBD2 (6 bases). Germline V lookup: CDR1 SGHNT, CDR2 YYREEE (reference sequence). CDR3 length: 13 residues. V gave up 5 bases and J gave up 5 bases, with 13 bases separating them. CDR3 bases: TGTGCCAGCAGTCGTAGCGGTTTGGAGACCCAGTACTTC. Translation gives CASSRSGLETQYF.

The CDR3 nucleotides are TGTGCCAGCAGCTTAGTGGCGGAAAATAATTCACCCCTCCACTTT. As protein: CASSLVAENNSPLHF. The rearrangement uses TRBV7-2 and TRBJ1-6; D remains ambiguous. Germline CDR1 and CDR2: SGHTA and FQGNSA. The CDR3 loop spans 15 amino acids. The V end lost 1 base, the J end lost 5 bases, and 9 bases lay between the germline ends.

The CDR3 DNA reads as TGCAGTGGAGGGACAGGGGGCAACGAGCAGTACTTC. Residues: CSGGTGGNEQYF. The chain uses TRBV20-1 and TRBJ2-7; 12 bases line up with TRBD1. CDR3 length equals 12 residues. Germline V gives CDR1 DFQATT, CDR2 SNEGSKA (reference sequence). V trimming: 7 bases; J trimming: 5 bases; junction bases outside the gene matches: 3.

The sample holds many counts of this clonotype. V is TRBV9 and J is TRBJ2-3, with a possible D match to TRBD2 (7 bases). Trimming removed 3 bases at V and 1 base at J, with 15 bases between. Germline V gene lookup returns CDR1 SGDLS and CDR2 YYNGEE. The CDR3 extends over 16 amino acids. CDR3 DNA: TGTGCCAGCAGCGAGGGGGGAGGGGTTGGCACAGATACGCAGTATTTT. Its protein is CASSEGGGVGTDTQYF.

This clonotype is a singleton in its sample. CDR3 in DNA: TGTGCCGGCATCCCCCCTAGTGGGGCAACTAGCGGGAATGAGCAGTTCTTC. Its protein is CAGIPPSGATSGNEQFF. The chain carries TRBV2 and TRBJ2-1; 9 bases are a match to TRBD2. CDR1 and CDR2 (germline): SNHLY, FYNNEI. V lost 11 bases to trimming and J lost 7 bases; unmatched junction nucleotides: 21. The CDR3 has 17 residues.

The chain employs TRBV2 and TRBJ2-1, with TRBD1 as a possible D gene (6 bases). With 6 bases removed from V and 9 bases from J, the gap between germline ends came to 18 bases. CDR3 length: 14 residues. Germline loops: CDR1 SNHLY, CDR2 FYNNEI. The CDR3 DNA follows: TGTGCCAGCAGCTCTAAACAGGGTAAAAGTGAGCAGTTCTTC. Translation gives CASSSKQGKSEQFF.

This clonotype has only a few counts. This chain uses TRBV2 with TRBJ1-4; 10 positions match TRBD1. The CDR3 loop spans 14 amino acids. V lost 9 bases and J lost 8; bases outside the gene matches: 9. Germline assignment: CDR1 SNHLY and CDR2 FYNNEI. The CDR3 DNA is TGTGCCAGTTGGCCACGGGACAGGGGCGAAAAACTGTTTTTT. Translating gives CASWPRDRGEKLFF. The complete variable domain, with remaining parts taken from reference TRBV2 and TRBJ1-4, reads EPEVTQTPSHQVTQMGQEVILRCVPISNHLYFYWYRQILGQKVEFLVSFYNNEISEKSEIFDDQFSVERPDGSNFTLKIRSTKLEDSAMYFCASWPRDRGEKLFFGSGTQLSVL.

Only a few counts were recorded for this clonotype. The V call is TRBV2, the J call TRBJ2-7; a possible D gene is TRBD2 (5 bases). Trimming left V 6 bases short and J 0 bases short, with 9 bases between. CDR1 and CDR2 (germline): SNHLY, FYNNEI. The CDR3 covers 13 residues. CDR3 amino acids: CASRADVSYEQYF. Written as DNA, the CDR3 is TGTGCCAGCAGAGCGGACGTCTCCTACGAGCAGTACTTC.

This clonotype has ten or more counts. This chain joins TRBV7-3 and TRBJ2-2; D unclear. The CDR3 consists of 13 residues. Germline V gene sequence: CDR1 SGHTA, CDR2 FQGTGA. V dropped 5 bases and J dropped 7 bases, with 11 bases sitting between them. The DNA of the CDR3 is TGTGCCAGCAGCCCCGTCGGTGACGGGGAGCTGTTTTTT. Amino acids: CASSPVGDGELFF.

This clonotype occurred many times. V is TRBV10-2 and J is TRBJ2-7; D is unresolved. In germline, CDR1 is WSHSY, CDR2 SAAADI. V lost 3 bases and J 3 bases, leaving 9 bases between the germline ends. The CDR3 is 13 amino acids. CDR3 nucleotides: TGCGCCAGCAGTGATTTAGCTTACTACGAGCAGTACTTC. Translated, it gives CASSDLAYYEQYF.

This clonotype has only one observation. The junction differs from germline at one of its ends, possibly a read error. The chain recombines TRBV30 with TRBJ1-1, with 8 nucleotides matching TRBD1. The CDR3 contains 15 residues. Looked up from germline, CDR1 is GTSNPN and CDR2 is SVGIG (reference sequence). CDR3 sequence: CAWVLRDRMNTEAFF. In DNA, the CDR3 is TGTGCCTGGGTCTTGAGGGACAGGATGAACACTGAGGCTTTCTTT.